This T cell receptor beta chain was recovered during a study of T-cell memory formation after mild COVID-19. Overall study context: The study found TCR clusters largely donor specific. Whole-study findings and limits: The study found balanced CD4/CD8 in clones contracting day 15 to 85 and a CD4+ lean in later expanders.

CDR3 size: 15 residues. The germline V gene encodes CDR1 LGHNA and CDR2 YSLEER. Trimming stripped 0 bases from V and 0 bases from J, with 5 bases between. Many counts were recorded for this clonotype. Its antigen is unidentified. With constant-segment primers, 5'RACE yielded cDNA libraries of TCR alpha and TCR beta that carried sample barcodes and UMIs. In TCRdb, the 5' RACE reads were re-called with MiXCR into one record per CDR3 protein. The table shows fewer than 200,000 distinct CDR3 sequences, with around 20% occurring only once. The chain carries TRBV4-3 and TRBJ1-4, with D possibly TRBD1 on 5 matching bases. Material for sequencing was PBMCs or a T cell subset sorted from them (not recorded which). The clonotype comes from a man aged 18 to 30 who had mild COVID-19 (a few samples of this study predate the infection). Cell type and time point are not known. The CDR3 is CASSQDRATNEKLFF. Written as DNA, the CDR3 is TGCGCCAGCAGCCAAGACAGGGCAACTAATGAAAAACTGTTTTTT.